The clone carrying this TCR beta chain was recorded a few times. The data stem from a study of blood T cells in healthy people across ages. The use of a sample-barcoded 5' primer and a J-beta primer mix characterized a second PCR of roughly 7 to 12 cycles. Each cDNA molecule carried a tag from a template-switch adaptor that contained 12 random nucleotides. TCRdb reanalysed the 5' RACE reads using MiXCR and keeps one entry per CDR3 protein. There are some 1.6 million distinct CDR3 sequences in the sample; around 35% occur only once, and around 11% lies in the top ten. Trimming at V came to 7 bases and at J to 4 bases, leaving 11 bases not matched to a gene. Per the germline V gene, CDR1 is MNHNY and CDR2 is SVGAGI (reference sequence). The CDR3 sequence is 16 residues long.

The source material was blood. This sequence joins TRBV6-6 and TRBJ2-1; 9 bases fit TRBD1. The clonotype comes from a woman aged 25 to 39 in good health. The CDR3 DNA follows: TGTGCCAGCAATCAGTTCTTAGGACAGGGGTACAATGAGCAGTTCTTC. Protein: CASNQFLGQGYNEQFF.